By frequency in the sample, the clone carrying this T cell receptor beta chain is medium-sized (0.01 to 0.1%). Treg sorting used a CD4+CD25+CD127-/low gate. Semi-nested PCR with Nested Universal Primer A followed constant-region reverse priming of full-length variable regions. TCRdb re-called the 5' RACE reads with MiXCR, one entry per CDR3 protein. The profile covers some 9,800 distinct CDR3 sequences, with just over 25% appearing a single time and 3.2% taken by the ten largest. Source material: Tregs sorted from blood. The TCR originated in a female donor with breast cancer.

CDR3 sequence: CASSQEAHTSTDTQYF. CDR3 DNA sequence: TGCGCCAGCAGCCAAGAAGCCCACACCAGCACAGATACGCAGTATTTT. V gene TRBV4-1 combines with J gene TRBJ2-3, with no clear D. The germline V gene has CDR1 MGHRA and CDR2 YSYEKL. The germline V and J ends were trimmed by 0 bases and 0 bases, with 10 bases remaining between them. The CDR3 has 16 amino acids.